This TCR beta chain was retrieved from a study of T-cell reconstitution after alpha-beta-depleted transplantation in children. In germline, CDR1 is DFQATT, CDR2 SNEGSKA (reference sequence). The CDR3 sequence is 14 residues long. V gave up 6 bases and J gave up 4 bases, with 16 bases separating them. Study-level findings and limits: Surviving recipient T cells and thymic progenitors underlay high day-60 TCRbeta diversity in some patients. By about two months after transplant, alpha-beta T cells reportedly arose from several hundred graft clones that had expanded. A year post-transplant, T-cell counts and diversity derived mostly from newly produced T cells.

Library preparation (for TCRbeta) was performed with unique molecular identifiers. Using its own MiXCR run on the PCR reads, TCRdb lists one record per CDR3 protein. Here the sample spans around 700,000 distinct CDR3 sequences, roughly 13% being singletons. This clonotype was counted a few times. Its antigen is not identified. This receptor was identified in a girl aged 2-10 years with congenital amegakaryocytic thrombocytopenia, due to receive a stem cell transplant. The chain joins TRBV20-1 to TRBJ2-1; a weak D match, TRBD1 (5 bases). Specimen: PBMCs, collected before TCRalphabeta/CD19-depleted stem cell transplant. The CDR3 sequence: CSAFGQGWYNEQFF. CDR3 nucleotides: TGCAGTGCCTTCGGGCAGGGCTGGTACAATGAGCAGTTCTTC.